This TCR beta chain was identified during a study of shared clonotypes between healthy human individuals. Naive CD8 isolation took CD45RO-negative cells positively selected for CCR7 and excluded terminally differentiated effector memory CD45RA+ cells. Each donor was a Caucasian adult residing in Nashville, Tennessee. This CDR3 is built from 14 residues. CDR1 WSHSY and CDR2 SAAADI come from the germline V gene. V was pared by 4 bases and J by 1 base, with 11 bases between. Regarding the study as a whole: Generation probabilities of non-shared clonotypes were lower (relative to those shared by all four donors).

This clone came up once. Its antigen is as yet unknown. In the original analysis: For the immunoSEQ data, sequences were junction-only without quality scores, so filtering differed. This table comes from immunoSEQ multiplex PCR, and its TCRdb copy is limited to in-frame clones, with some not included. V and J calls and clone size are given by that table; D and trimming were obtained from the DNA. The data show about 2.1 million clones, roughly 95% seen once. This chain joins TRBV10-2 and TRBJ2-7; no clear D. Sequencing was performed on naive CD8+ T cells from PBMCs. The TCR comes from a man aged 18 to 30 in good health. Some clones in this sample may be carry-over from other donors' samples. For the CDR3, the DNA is TGCGCCAGCAGTGTAGGGTCAGCGTCCTACGAGCAGTACTTC. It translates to CASSVGSASYEQYF.